The present TCR beta chain was sequenced within a study of T cell repertoires in cytomegalovirus infection. Background on the study: Public signatures in TCR beta pointed to CMV infection and matching HLA type.

Findings of the study overall: The study found HLA-C-restricted CMV-specific TCR beta clonotypes dominating the ex vivo response. Summed frequency of shared TCR beta families picked out CMV carriers who also had the relevant HLA.

This CDR3 spans 15 amino acids. Between the trimmed V and J ends, which lost 0 bases and 0 bases, there was a span of 8 bases. Per germline, CDR1 SGHAT and CDR2 FQNNGV. Details on this clonotype: The antigen is not known.

Using its own MiXCR run on the reads, TCRdb lists one record per CDR3 protein. The sample lists about 230,000 distinct CDR3 sequences; roughly 20% were seen once. The receptor was isolated from a human donor in good health (CMV status not recorded). Some clones in this sample may be carry-over from other donors' samples. The sample taken for sequencing was CD8+ T cells from PBMCs. V is TRBV11-2 and J is TRBJ1-1; D is ambiguous. CDR3 residues: CASSLDLGVNTEAFF. The CDR3 bases are TGTGCCAGCAGCTTAGATCTTGGGGTGAACACTGAAGCTTTCTTT.